This T cell receptor beta chain is from a study of T-cell memory formation after mild COVID-19. To note about this clonotype: Its target is not known. A junction end diverges from the germline sequence, so it may reflect a read error.

Findings of the study overall: From day 15 to 85, contracting clones were balanced between CD4 and CD8, whereas later expanders leaned toward CD4+. Cross-reactive memory apparently joined, as some responding clones appeared in pre-infection memory.

TCRdb reprocessed the 5' RACE reads via MiXCR and lists one record per CDR3 protein. The top ten hold around 1.9% of the sample, which has approximately 150,000 distinct CDR3 sequences, roughly 6.2% seen once. There are 15 residues in the CDR3. The germline gives CDR1 GTSNPN, CDR2 SVGIG (reference sequence). The rearrangement links TRBV30 to TRBJ2-4, with D perhaps being TRBD1 or TRBD2 (7 bases each). Sequencing was done on a sample of PBMCs or a T cell subset sorted from them (not recorded which). This clonotype was sampled from an adult woman who had mild COVID-19 (a few samples of this study predate the infection). Cell type and time point are not known. CDR3 DNA sequence: TGTGCCTGGTGTGTACTTGGCCAGGGGGAGGGGATTCAGTACTTC. Residues: CAWCVLGQGEGIQYF.